Reported below is one TCR beta chain. The data originate from a study of blood T cell repertoires in COVID-19. As originally analysed: For nucleated cells, counts were estimated from reference gene primer amplification. Measured with immunoSEQ multiplex PCR; TCRdb has only the in-frame clones, and not every one. V and J calls plus clone size are reproduced from that table; the DNA served to infer D and trimming. This repertoire shows fewer than 300,000 clones, almost 85% found once; its top ten account for roughly 4.6%. The CDR3 has 13 residues. Trimming shortened V by 6 bases and J by 5 bases, and 13 bases separated the two germline ends. CDR1 LNHDA and CDR2 SQIVND come from the germline V gene (reference sequence).

The receptor comes from a man between 45 and 60 years old with active or convalescent COVID-19. This chain links TRBV19 with TRBJ1-2; maybe TRBD1 (5 bases). The sequencing sample was made of peripheral blood. This chain's CDR3 is CASSREAQYGYTF. The CDR3, as DNA: TGTGCCAGTAGCAGGGAAGCCCAGTATGGCTACACCTTC.